This T cell receptor (beta chain) stems from a study of cytomegalovirus exposure and HLA in healthy donors. Study-wide findings and caveats: Trimming of TCR beta V- and J-genes showed a link, identified in a later analysis, to a missense DCLRE1C variant. Likely technical artifact: a cluster of highly shared sequence variants. A later analysis found TCR association rates differed by HLA locus, highest for DRB1 and lowest for HLA-C.

Note on this clone: Antigen specificity is unknown.

The CDR3 spans 13 residues. Germline values: CDR1 SGHVS, CDR2 FQNEAQ. V was pared by 5 bases and J by 2 bases, with 9 bases between. The donors gave bone marrow, and they were healthy. Amplification used 60 Vbeta primers and 13 Jbeta primers. The protocol was immunoSEQ multiplex PCR, while the TCRdb copy is restricted to in-frame clones and leaves out a portion. This sample has about 110,000 clones, with 70% to 75% found just once. The TCR sequence derives from a female donor in good health and CMV-seronegative. This chain joins TRBV7-8 and TRBJ2-5; D not resolved. The sample comprised PBMCs. CDR3 DNA: TGTGCCAGCAGCCTATCGCCGCAAGAGACCCAGTACTTC. It codes for CASSLSPQETQYF. Drawing the rest from reference TRBV7-8 and TRBJ2-5, the complete variable domain is GAGVSQSPRYKVAKRGQDVALRCDPISGHVSLFWYQQALGQGPEFLTYFQNEAQLDKSGLPSDRFFAERPEGSVSTLKIQRTQQEDSAVYLCASSLSPQETQYFGPGTRLLVL.